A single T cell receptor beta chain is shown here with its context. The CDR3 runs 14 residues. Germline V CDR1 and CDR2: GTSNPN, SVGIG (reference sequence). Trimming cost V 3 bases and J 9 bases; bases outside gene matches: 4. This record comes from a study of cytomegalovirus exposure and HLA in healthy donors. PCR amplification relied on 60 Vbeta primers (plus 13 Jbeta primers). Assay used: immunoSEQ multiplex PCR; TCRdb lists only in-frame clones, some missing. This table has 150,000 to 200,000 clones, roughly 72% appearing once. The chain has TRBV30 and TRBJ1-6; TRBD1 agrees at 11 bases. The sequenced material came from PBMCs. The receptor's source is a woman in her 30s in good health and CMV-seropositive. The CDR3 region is CAWSGQGASSPLHF. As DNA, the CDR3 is TGTGCCTGGAGCGGACAGGGGGCGAGTTCACCCCTCCACTTT.